The source of this T cell receptor (beta chain) is a study of blood T cells in healthy people across ages. Whole-study results and caveats: Reliance upon unsorted PBMCs precluded definitive naive versus antigen-experienced comparison.

In regard to this clonotype: The antigen is undetermined.

Through a sample-barcoded 5' primer and a J-beta primer mix, a second PCR was run for roughly 6 to 12 cycles. Every cDNA was tagged by a template-switch adaptor with 12 random nucleotides. Sequencing recovered at least 3 million CDR3-containing paired-end reads from each sample. TCRdb re-derived calls from the 5' RACE reads in MiXCR, one entry per CDR3 protein. In the table there are 600,000 to 800,000 distinct CDR3 sequences, 52% of which are singletons. A minimum of 6.5 million PBMCs was isolated per sample. The sequencing input was blood. This TCR came from a woman at least 80 years old in good health.

The CDR3 loop is CSAPGDNTEAFF. The CDR3 DNA is TGCAGTGCTCCAGGGGACAACACTGAAGCTTTCTTT. The rearrangement links TRBV20-1 to TRBJ1-1; tentatively, D is TRBD1 (6 bases). V lost 5 bases and J lost 2, with 9 bases in between. CDR3 size: 12 residues. Germline assignment: CDR1 DFQATT and CDR2 SNEGSKA (reference sequence).